Listed here is a single T cell receptor beta chain. These data belong to a study of blood T cell repertoires in COVID-19. Study background: Spain, Italy and the United States supplied samples that represented acute and convalescent COVID-19. The analysed material was cDNA or gDNA that came from T cells, B-cell-depleted T cells, or PBMCs.

Per the original methods: Estimates of nucleated cell counts were drawn from the amplification of reference gene primers. The table came from immunoSEQ multiplex PCR; TCRdb's copy has only in-frame clones and leaves some out. That table furnishes V, J and clone size, whereas the DNA furnished D and trimming. In the table there are approximately 130,000 clones, around 81% of which are singletons. The CDR3 loop spans 12 amino acids. Germline V gene lookup returns CDR1 SGHDT and CDR2 YYEEEE. V was trimmed by 5 bases and J by 6 bases, leaving 12 bases between them. This TCR was sampled from a human donor in a cohort sampled during active COVID-19. The V and J genes are TRBV5-6 and TRBJ2-7; tentatively, D is TRBD1 (6 bases). Sequencing was performed on peripheral blood. The CDR3 loop is CASRYQGLEQYF. For the CDR3, the DNA is TGTGCCAGCAGATATCAGGGGCTCGAGCAGTACTTC. The whole variable domain, filled in from reference TRBV5-6 and TRBJ2-7, reads DAGVTQSPTHLIKTRGQQVTLRCSPKSGHDTVSWYQQALGQGPQFIFQYYEEEERQRGNFPDRFSGHQFPNYSSELNVNALLLGDSALYLCASRYQGLEQYFGPGTRLTVT.